A single sample gave rise to the 3 T cell receptor beta chains below, sequenced in a study of cytomegalovirus exposure and HLA in healthy donors. This PCR relied on a set of 60 Vbeta primers and 13 Jbeta primers. Sequenced by immunoSEQ multiplex PCR; TCRdb stores in-frame clones only, minus some. The sample lists 120,000 or so clones; less than 85% were seen once. Sequences were obtained from PBMCs. These receptor sequences come from a man aged 30 to 45 in good health and CMV-seropositive.

The chain uses TRBV7-9 and TRBJ1-4; perhaps TRBD1 as D (5 bases). The CDR3 sequence is 13 residues long. Per the germline V gene, CDR1 is SEHNR and CDR2 is FQNEAQ (reference sequence). Trimming pared 5 bases from V and 6 bases from J, leaving 10 bases between. The CDR3 DNA is TGTGCCAGCAGCAAAGGGGTCGATGAAAAACTGTTTTTT. Residues: CASSKGVDEKLFF.

Remarks on this clone: This sample also contains other DNA sequences that code for the same CDR3. V usage is TRBV2 and J usage is TRBJ1-5, with a tentative D call TRBD1 (6 bases). V shed 1 base and J shed 4 bases, with 11 bases lying between them. In germline, CDR1 is SNHLY, CDR2 FYNNEI. The CDR3 runs to 15 residues. CDR3 protein: CASSEDSTGNQPQHF. CDR3 nucleotide sequence: TGTGCCAGCAGTGAAGACAGCACAGGGAATCAGCCCCAGCATTTT.

This chain connects TRBV16 to TRBJ2-4, with D possibly matching TRBD1 (5 bases). CDR1 is KGHSY, CDR2 FQNENV, per germline. V lost 0 bases and J lost 3, with 9 bases in between. The CDR3 sequence is 15 residues long. This CDR3 is CASSQSPGNKNIQYF. In nucleotides, the CDR3 is TGTGCCAGCAGCCAATCCCCAGGGAACAAAAACATTCAGTACTTC.